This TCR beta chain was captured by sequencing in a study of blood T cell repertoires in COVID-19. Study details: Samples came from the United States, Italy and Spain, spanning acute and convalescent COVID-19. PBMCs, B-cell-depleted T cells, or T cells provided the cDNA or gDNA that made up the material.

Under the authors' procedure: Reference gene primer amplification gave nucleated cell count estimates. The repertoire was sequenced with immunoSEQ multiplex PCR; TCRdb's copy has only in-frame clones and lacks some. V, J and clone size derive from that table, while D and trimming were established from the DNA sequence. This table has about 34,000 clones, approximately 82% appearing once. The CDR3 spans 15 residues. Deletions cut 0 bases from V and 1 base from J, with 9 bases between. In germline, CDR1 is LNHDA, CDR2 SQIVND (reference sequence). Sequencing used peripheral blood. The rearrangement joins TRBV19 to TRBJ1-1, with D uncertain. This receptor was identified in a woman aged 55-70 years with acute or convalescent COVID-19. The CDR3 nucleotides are TGTGCCAGTAGTATAGATAAGCGACCGAACACTGAAGCTTTCTTT. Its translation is CASSIDKRPNTEAFF. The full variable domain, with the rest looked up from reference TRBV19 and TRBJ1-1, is DGGITQSPKYLFRKEGQNVTLSCEQNLNHDAMYWYRQDPGQGLRLIYYSQIVNDFQKGDIAEGYSVSREKKESFPLTVTSAQKNPTAFYLCASSIDKRPNTEAFFGQGTRLTVV.